These T cell receptor beta chains were read from a single sample in a study of shared clonotypes between healthy human individuals. Profiling relied on immunoSEQ multiplex PCR, and the TCRdb table lists in-frame clones only, not all of them. The data show some 630,000 clones, less than 80% seen once. What was sequenced was memory CD4+ T cells sorted from blood. The receptors here all came from a woman in her twenties or thirties in good health. The CDR3 runs from the conserved cysteine through the conserved F or W. Each record gives: D gene, clone size, V gene, J gene, CDR3 DNA, CDR3 protein. The D gene is left open where the match is weak. Size tells how often a clone was seen (once, few, many) or the class of an expanded clone, and some rows leave it out.

D: .
size: .
V: TRBV7-9
J: TRBJ2-2
DNA: TGTGCCAGCAGCTTTGGGGAGCTGTTTTTT
CDR3: CASSFGELFF

D: .
size: many
V: TRBV20-1
J: TRBJ2-7
DNA: TGCAGTGGGACGACCTACGAGCAGTACTTC
CDR3: CSGTTYEQYF

D: .
size: .
V: TRBV19
J: TRBJ2-1
DNA: TGTGCCAGTAGCGGGTCCGTCTACAATGAGCAGTTCTTC
CDR3: CASSGSVYNEQFF

D: TRBD1
size: once
V: TRBV28
J: TRBJ1-2
DNA: TGTGCCAGCAGCTCGGGACAGGGGGCGCGTATCTATGGCTACACCTTC
CDR3: CASSSGQGARIYGYTF

D: .
size: .
V: TRBV15
J: TRBJ2-7
DNA: TGTGCCACCAGCAGAGGGGGGCGATCAGGGTCCTACGAGCAGTACTTC
CDR3: CATSRGGRSGSYEQYF

D: TRBD2
size: .
V: TRBV28
J: TRBJ2-7
DNA: TGTGCCAGCAGTTTATACTTAGCGGGAATTTTATACGAGCAGTACTTC
CDR3: CASSLYLAGILYEQYF

D: TRBD2
size: .
V: TRBV5-1
J: TRBJ2-7
DNA: TGCGCCAGCAGCTTCTCCCCGACCGGGACTACACCTAGCGAGCAGTACTTC
CDR3: CASSFSPTGTTPSEQYF

D: TRBD1
size: many
V: TRBV11-2
J: TRBJ2-7
DNA: TGTGCCAGCAGAGTACAGGGGGACTCCTACGAGCAGTACTTC
CDR3: CASRVQGDSYEQYF

D: .
size: .
V: TRBV27
J: TRBJ2-1
DNA: TGTGCCAGCAGTCCTGTCAGGAACTACAATGAGCAGTTCTTC
CDR3: CASSPVRNYNEQFF

D: .
size: .
V: TRBV6-4
J: TRBJ2-2
DNA: TGTGCCAGCAGTGACGGAACTAGCAGCAACACCGGGGAGCTGTTTTTT
CDR3: CASSDGTSSNTGELFF

D: .
size: .
V: TRBV19
J: TRBJ1-4
DNA: TGTGCCAGTAGTTCGGGAGCAACTAATGAAAAACTGTTTTTT
CDR3: CASSSGATNEKLFF

D: .
size: .
V: TRBV29-1
J: TRBJ1-1
DNA: TGCAGCGTCGTACCCGGGACATCATACTCTGAAGCTTTCTTT
CDR3: CSVVPGTSYSEAFF

D: .
size: once
V: TRBV5-8
J: TRBJ2-5
DNA: TGTGCCAGTAGCCCCTCGCAGACCCAAGAGACCCAGTACTTC
CDR3: CASSPSQTQETQYF

D: .
size: .
V: TRBV9
J: TRBJ1-1
DNA: TGTGCCAGCAGCGTTACAGGGTCCAACACTGAAGCTTTCTTT
CDR3: CASSVTGSNTEAFF

D: .
size: .
V: TRBV11-3
J: TRBJ1-1
DNA: TGTGCCAGCAGCTTAGCGATGGTTGCGAACACTGAAGCTTTCTTT
CDR3: CASSLAMVANTEAFF

D: TRBD2
size: .
V: TRBV28
J: TRBJ2-7
DNA: TGTGCCAGCAGCCCCCCACTAGCGGGGGGGATCTACGAGCAGTACTTC
CDR3: CASSPPLAGGIYEQYF

D: TRBD2
size: .
V: TRBV6-5
J: TRBJ2-1
DNA: TGTGCCAGCAGTTCTAGCGGGAGTCCCTACAATGAGCAGTTCTTC
CDR3: CASSSSGSPYNEQFF

D: TRBD2
size: .
V: TRBV7-9
J: TRBJ2-1
DNA: TGTGCCAGCAATTCCCGGCTGGGACTAGATGGGAGTGAGCAGTTCTTC
CDR3: CASNSRLGLDGSEQFF

D: .
size: .
V: TRBV29-1
J: TRBJ1-1
DNA: TGCAGCGTTTTCCACGGGGTTGGCACTGAAGCTTTCTTT
CDR3: CSVFHGVGTEAFF

D: .
size: .
V: TRBV6-5
J: TRBJ1-5
DNA: TGTGCCAGCACTCTAGGCCGGGGGCAGCCCCAGCATTTT
CDR3: CASTLGRGQPQHF

D: TRBD1
size: .
V: TRBV19
J: TRBJ2-2
DNA: TGTGCCAGTAGGGACCGGACAGGGGCTAACACCGGGGAGCTGTTTTTT
CDR3: CASRDRTGANTGELFF

D: .
size: .
V: TRBV28
J: TRBJ1-1
DNA: TGTGCCAGCAGTTCCGGTGGTTACACTGAAGCTTTCTTT
CDR3: CASSSGGYTEAFF

D: .
size: .
V: TRBV7-9
J: TRBJ1-2
DNA: TGTGCCAGCAGCTTAGCCCTCCAAGGAGGAGGCTACACCTTC
CDR3: CASSLALQGGGYTF

D: .
size: .
V: TRBV19
J: TRBJ2-4
DNA: TGTGCTTCGGCGGCGGGATACAAAAACATTCAGTACTTC
CDR3: CASAAGYKNIQYF

D: .
size: .
V: TRBV18
J: TRBJ2-7
DNA: TGTGCCAGCTCAGCTACACAGGGTATTCTCAGCGAGCAGTACTTC
CDR3: CASSATQGILSEQYF

D: .
size: .
V: TRBV29-1
J: TRBJ2-5
DNA: TGCAGCGTTGATTTCGGCGGAACTAAAGAGACCCAGTACTTC
CDR3: CSVDFGGTKETQYF

D: .
size: .
V: TRBV5-1
J: TRBJ1-1
DNA: TGCGCCAGCAGCCCGGACAGCCAGAACACTGAAGCTTTCTTT
CDR3: CASSPDSQNTEAFF

D: .
size: few
V: TRBV7-9
J: TRBJ1-2
DNA: TGTGCCAGCAGCCACGGGGCTGGCTATGGCTACACCTTC
CDR3: CASSHGAGYGYTF

D: .
size: .
V: TRBV18
J: TRBJ1-5
DNA: TGTGCCAGCTCACCGGACGGGAACAATCAGCCCCAGCATTTT
CDR3: CASSPDGNNQPQHF

D: .
size: .
V: TRBV6-5
J: TRBJ1-4
DNA: TGTGCCAGCAGTTTTACAACTAATGAAAAACTGTTTTTT
CDR3: CASSFTTNEKLFF

D: .
size: .
V: TRBV18
J: TRBJ1-4
DNA: TGTGCCAGCTCCGCTGGGGGTCCAACTAATGAAAAACTGTTTTTT
CDR3: CASSAGGPTNEKLFF

D: .
size: .
V: TRBV25-1
J: TRBJ1-1
DNA: TGTGCCAGCAGACTAGGTTGGATGAACACTGAAGCTTTCTTT
CDR3: CASRLGWMNTEAFF

D: .
size: .
V: TRBV27
J: TRBJ1-2
DNA: TGTGCCAGCAGAACCGGGACCAATTCTTATGGCTACACCTTC
CDR3: CASRTGTNSYGYTF

D: .
size: .
V: TRBV10-1
J: TRBJ2-7
DNA: TGCGCCAGCAGTGAATCGGGGCTACTACGGGAGCAGTACTTC
CDR3: CASSESGLLREQYF

D: .
size: .
V: TRBV2
J: TRBJ2-6
DNA: TGTGCCAGCAGGCAATCCTCTGGGGCCAACGTCCTGACTTTC
CDR3: CASRQSSGANVLTF

D: .
size: few
V: TRBV30
J: TRBJ2-6
DNA: TGTGCCTGGAGTGCCACTGGGGCCAACGTCCTGACTTTC
CDR3: CAWSATGANVLTF

D: TRBD2
size: few
V: TRBV18
J: TRBJ2-7
DNA: TGTGCCAGCTCACACTCTGGCGGGGGATTCTACGAGCAGTACTTC
CDR3: CASSHSGGGFYEQYF

D: .
size: few
V: TRBV30
J: TRBJ1-1
DNA: TGTGCCTGGAGTGCAGGGGCTGAAGCTTTCTTT
CDR3: CAWSAGAEAFF

D: .
size: .
V: TRBV28
J: TRBJ2-7
DNA: TGTGCCAGCAGTTTAAGGGGTCCTATTTACGAGCAGTACTTC
CDR3: CASSLRGPIYEQYF

D: .
size: .
V: TRBV6-6
J: TRBJ2-7
DNA: TGTGCCAGCAGTTTTAACAGACTCGAGCAGTACTTC
CDR3: CASSFNRLEQYF

D: .
size: few
V: TRBV20-1
J: TRBJ1-2
DNA: TGCAGTGCTTACATGGGGGGCTACACCTTC
CDR3: CSAYMGGYTF

D: TRBD1
size: .
V: TRBV28
J: TRBJ1-1
DNA: TGTGCCACCGCGGGACAGTCTTACATGAACACTGAAGCTTTCTTT
CDR3: CATAGQSYMNTEAFF

D: TRBD1
size: .
V: TRBV18
J: TRBJ2-2
DNA: TGTGCCAGCTCACCGATAGACAGGGCCGCGAACACCGGGGAGCTGTTTTTT
CDR3: CASSPIDRAANTGELFF

D: .
size: .
V: TRBV6-5
J: TRBJ2-3
DNA: TGTGCCAGCAGGCGACAGGGACTTCTCACAGATACGCAGTATTTT
CDR3: CASRRQGLLTDTQYF

D: .
size: .
V: TRBV10-3
J: TRBJ1-1
DNA: TGTGCCATCAGTGTTGCGGGGCAGGGTGAAGCTTTCTTT
CDR3: CAISVAGQGEAFF

D: .
size: once
V: TRBV19
J: TRBJ2-5
DNA: TGTGCCAGTAGTATAGGGCCAGGCCAAGAGACCCAGTACTTC
CDR3: CASSIGPGQETQYF

D: .
size: .
V: TRBV29-1
J: TRBJ2-1
DNA: TGCAGCGCCCGAAGAGGGACTCAAGGGGGCAATGAGCAGTTCTTC
CDR3: CSARRGTQGGNEQFF

D: TRBD1
size: .
V: TRBV5-4
J: TRBJ1-1
DNA: TGTGCCAGCAGCAAATGGACAGGAAACACTGAAGCTTTCTTT
CDR3: CASSKWTGNTEAFF

D: TRBD2
size: few
V: TRBV28
J: TRBJ2-5
DNA: TGTGCCAGCAGTCAATCTAGCGGTTCTTACCAAGAGACCCAGTACTTC
CDR3: CASSQSSGSYQETQYF

D: .
size: few
V: TRBV5-6
J: TRBJ1-4
DNA: TGTGCCAGCAGCTTGTATTCGGCGCGAGCTGAAAAACTGTTTTTT
CDR3: CASSLYSARAEKLFF

D: .
size: .
V: TRBV2
J: TRBJ1-2
DNA: TGTGCCAGCAATAACCACTATGGCTACACCTTC
CDR3: CASNNHYGYTF

D: TRBD1
size: .
V: TRBV19
J: TRBJ2-3
DNA: TGTGCCAGTAGTATAACAGGGGGAGCAGATACGCAGTATTTT
CDR3: CASSITGGADTQYF

D: .
size: .
V: TRBV11-2
J: TRBJ2-6
DNA: TGTGCCAGCAGCTTAAACCCCTCTGGGGCCAACGTCCTGACTTTC
CDR3: CASSLNPSGANVLTF

D: .
size: .
V: TRBV11-2
J: TRBJ1-1
DNA: TGTGCCAGCAGCTTGGGCAGGGGACGGACGACTCCCATGAACACTGAAGCTTTCTTT
CDR3: CASSLGRGRTTPMNTEAFF

D: .
size: .
V: TRBV10-3
J: TRBJ2-7
DNA: TGTGCCATCTCCACTGACCACGAGCAGTACTTC
CDR3: CAISTDHEQYF

D: TRBD2
size: few
V: TRBV27
J: TRBJ2-1
DNA: TGTGCCAGCAGGGGGGGGCCGGTGAGGACTAGCGGGAGTCTTGAGCAGTTCTTC
CDR3: CASRGGPVRTSGSLEQFF

D: TRBD1
size: once
V: TRBV14
J: TRBJ2-7
DNA: TGTGCCAGCAGCCAAGGGACAGGGGCTTCCTACGAGCAGTACTTC
CDR3: CASSQGTGASYEQYF

D: .
size: few
V: TRBV28
J: TRBJ2-7
DNA: TGTGCCAGCAGTGGAGGATGGGAGGGATATGGCGGGGGCCGGGTGGGGTACTTC
CDR3: CASSGGWEGYGGGRVGYF

D: TRBD1
size: .
V: TRBV30
J: TRBJ2-7
DNA: TGTGCCTGGAGTGGGACAGGGGGCGGCGAGCAGTACTTC
CDR3: CAWSGTGGGEQYF

D: .
size: .
V: TRBV5-1
J: TRBJ2-3
DNA: TGCGCCAGCAGCCTTTCCACAGATACGCAGTATTTT
CDR3: CASSLSTDTQYF